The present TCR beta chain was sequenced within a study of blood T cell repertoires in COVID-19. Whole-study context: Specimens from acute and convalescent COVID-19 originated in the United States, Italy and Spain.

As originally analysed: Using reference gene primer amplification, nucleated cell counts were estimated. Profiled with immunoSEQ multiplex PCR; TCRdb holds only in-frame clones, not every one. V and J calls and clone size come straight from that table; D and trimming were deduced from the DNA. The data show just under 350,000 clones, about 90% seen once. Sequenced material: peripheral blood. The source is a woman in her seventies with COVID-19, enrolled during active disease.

CDR3 region: CASSQGQGANTGELFF. In nucleotides, the CDR3 is TGTGCCAGCAGCCAAGGACAGGGCGCGAACACCGGGGAGCTGTTTTTT. The chain joins TRBV7-8 to TRBJ2-2; 8 bases are a match to TRBD1. The length of the CDR3 is 16 residues. After removal of 5 bases from V and 0 bases from J, the junction contained 5 bases not matched to a gene. Germline CDR1 SGHVS, CDR2 FQNEAQ.